Given below is one T cell receptor beta chain in context. This clonotype was recorded many times. Its specific antigen is unknown. No base-level quality is on record; no much larger clone is a single base apart. The sample is drawn from a study of human T cells and chemical hapten exposure (dated by TCRdb to the early 2020s). Regarding the study in general: For sensitization, 2% DPC in acetone was applied to a 2 cm by 2 cm area of upper inner arm skin. Throughout the approximately 22-week study period, patients were also given weekly therapeutic DPC doses on the scalp. Patch testing was done on the upper back using Finn chambers containing 0.01% DPC, and results were scored after 6 days according to International Contact Dermatitis Research Group standards. The patient cohort, mostly female, included alopecia areata with under or over 50% scalp involvement, alopecia totalis and alopecia universalis. Libraries were pooled for sequencing, and per-sample TCR yields varied mainly because of small differences in library volumes within the pool. In alopecia patients, the study followed how the peripheral blood TCR repertoire changed in vivo over primary and secondary sensitization to diphenylcyclopropenone (DPC), a hapten. Patient blood was sampled pre-sensitization (week 0) and at 2, 6 and about 24 weeks after DPC sensitization. Twenty-nine alopecia patients gave blood for TCR sequencing at one to four time points (pre-sensitization, 2, 6 and 24 weeks).

The paper as a whole reports these results and caveats: DPC sensitization did not change the number of TCRs with a frequency above 1 in 1000, and there was no evidence of changes in global repertoire structure. After repeated subsampling, changes were observed in the strength of the expansion versus patch-test correlation and in the threshold at which the correlation became significant. The number of PT1 expanded TCRs positively correlated with patch test score, significant at thresholds 8, 16 and 32 but not 4. Significantly more large CDR3 similarity clusters were formed by expanded TCRs than by pre-sensitization or healthy control sets, consistent with antigen-driven responses. All patients had alopecia, a presumed autoimmune disease, so their immune response might differ from that of healthy individuals.

Receptor libraries were prepared by RACE. Instrument used: NextSeq 500. During library preparation, unique molecular identifiers were attached to individual cDNA molecules so that TCRs could be counted quantitatively and reproducibly. From each blood RNA sample, both TCR alpha and TCR beta chains were sequenced. The authors' pipeline ran thus. The median number of TCRs per sample was 95,638, ranging from roughly 23,224 to 690,600. V, J and CDR3 annotation of the TCR reads was performed with the Decombinator software suite. To make PS versus PT1 abundance plots, every sample was subsampled to the same number of TCRs (28,000). Expanded TCRs were defined as absent before sensitization and observed at least eight times at the 2-week time point. In-frame beta chains were kept once TCRdb had trimmed the public reads at Q25 with fastp and called clones with MiXCR. One record per CDR3 amino acid sequence lists the most common genes and DNA. What appears here as the V and J calls and clone size reflects TCRdb's work, not the paper's. The sample table lists over 85,000 distinct CDR3 sequences, 10% to 11% of them with a count of one. The ten biggest clones cover 3.1% of the sample.

The intended sense of this specimen's time point label: pre-sensitization, week 0. Read against the paper, the sample's treatment or condition label means: therapeutic diphenylcyclopropenone sensitization with weekly scalp DPC. At every patch-test visit, the blood draw took place before the patch test was put on. Patients were eligible if aged 18 to 70, diagnosed with alopecia and judged suitable for DPC therapy, and pregnant patients were excluded. Total RNA was isolated from unfractionated whole blood collected in Tempus Blood RNA tubes. Per the germline V gene, MGHDK is the CDR1 and SYGVNS is the CDR2. Cut back by 3 bases and 4 bases, the V and J ends lie 13 bases apart. From its cysteine to its phenylalanine, the CDR3 spans 15 amino acids. The read is trimmed to its CDR3 DNA, 45 bases read in frame from base 1.

This receptor was obtained from a woman aged 60 to 75 with alopecia areata. Some clones in this sample may be carry-over from other donors' samples. The sequence is built from TRBV25-1 and TRBJ1-5; the D gene assignment is ambiguous. Material: whole blood, obtained in connection with sensitization to the hapten diphenylcyclopropenone (DPC). The CDR3 has the sequence CASSEGGIRNQPQHF. The DNA is as follows: TGTGCCAGCAGTGAGGGCGGGATTCGAAATCAGCCCCAGCATTTT.